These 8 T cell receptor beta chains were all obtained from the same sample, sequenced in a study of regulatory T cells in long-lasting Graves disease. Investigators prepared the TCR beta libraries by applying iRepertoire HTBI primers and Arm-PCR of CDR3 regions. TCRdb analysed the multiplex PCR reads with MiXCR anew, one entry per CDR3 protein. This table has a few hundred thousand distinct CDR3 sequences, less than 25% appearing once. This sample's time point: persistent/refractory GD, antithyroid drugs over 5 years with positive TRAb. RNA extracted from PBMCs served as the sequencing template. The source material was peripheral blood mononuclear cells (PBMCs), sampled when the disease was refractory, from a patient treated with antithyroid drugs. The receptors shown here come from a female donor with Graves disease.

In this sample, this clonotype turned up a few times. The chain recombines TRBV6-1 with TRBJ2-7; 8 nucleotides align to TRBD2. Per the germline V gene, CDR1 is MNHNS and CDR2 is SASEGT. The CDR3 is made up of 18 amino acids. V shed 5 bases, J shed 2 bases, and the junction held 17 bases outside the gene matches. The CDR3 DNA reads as TGTGCCAGCAGTAACGACCCCAGACTAAGCGGGAGCCCCTACGAGCAGTACTTC. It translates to CASSNDPRLSGSPYEQYF.

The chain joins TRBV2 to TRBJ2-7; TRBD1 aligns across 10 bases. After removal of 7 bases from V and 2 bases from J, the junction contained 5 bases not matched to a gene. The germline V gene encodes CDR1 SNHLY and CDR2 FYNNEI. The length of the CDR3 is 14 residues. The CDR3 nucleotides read TGTGCCAGCAAACGACAGGGGGCGACCTACGAGCAGTACTTC. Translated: CASKRQGATYEQYF.

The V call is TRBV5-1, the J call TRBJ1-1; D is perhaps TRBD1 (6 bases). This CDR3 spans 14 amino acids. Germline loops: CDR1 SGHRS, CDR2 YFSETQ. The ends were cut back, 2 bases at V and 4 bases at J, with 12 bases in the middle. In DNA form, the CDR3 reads TGCGCCAGCAGCTTTCCCGGGACATCCACTGAAGCTTTCTTT. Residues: CASSFPGTSTEAFF.

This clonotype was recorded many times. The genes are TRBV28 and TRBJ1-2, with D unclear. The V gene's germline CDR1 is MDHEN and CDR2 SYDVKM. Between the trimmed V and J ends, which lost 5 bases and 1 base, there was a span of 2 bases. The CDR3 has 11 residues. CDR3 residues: CASSNNYGYTF. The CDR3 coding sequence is TGTGCCAGCAGTAATAACTATGGCTACACCTTC.

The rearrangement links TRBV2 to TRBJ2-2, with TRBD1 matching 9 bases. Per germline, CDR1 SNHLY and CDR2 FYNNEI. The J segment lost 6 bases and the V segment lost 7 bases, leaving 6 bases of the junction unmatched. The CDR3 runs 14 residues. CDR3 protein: CASNPTGGSGELFF. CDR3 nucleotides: TGTGCCAGCAACCCGACAGGGGGGTCCGGGGAGCTGTTTTTT.

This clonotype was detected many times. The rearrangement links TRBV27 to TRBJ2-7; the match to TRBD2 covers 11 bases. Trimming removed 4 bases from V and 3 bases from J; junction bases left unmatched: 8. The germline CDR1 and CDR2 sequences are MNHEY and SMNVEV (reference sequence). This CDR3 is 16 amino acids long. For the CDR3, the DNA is TGTGCCAGCAGTTCTGCGTGGACTAGCGGGTACTACGAGCAGTACTTC. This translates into CASSSAWTSGYYEQYF.

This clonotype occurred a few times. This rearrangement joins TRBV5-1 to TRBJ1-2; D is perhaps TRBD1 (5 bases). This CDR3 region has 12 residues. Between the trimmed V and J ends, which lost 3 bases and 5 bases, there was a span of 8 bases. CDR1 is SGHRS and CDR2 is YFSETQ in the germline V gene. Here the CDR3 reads CASSSDKYGYTF. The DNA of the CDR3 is TGCGCCAGCAGCTCGGACAAGTATGGCTACACCTTC.

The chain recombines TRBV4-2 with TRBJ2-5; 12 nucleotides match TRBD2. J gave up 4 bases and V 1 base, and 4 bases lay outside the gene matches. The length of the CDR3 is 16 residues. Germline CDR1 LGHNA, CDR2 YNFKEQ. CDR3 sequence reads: CASSQAGTSGSETQYF. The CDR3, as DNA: TGTGCCAGCAGCCAAGCCGGGACTAGCGGGTCAGAGACCCAGTACTTC.